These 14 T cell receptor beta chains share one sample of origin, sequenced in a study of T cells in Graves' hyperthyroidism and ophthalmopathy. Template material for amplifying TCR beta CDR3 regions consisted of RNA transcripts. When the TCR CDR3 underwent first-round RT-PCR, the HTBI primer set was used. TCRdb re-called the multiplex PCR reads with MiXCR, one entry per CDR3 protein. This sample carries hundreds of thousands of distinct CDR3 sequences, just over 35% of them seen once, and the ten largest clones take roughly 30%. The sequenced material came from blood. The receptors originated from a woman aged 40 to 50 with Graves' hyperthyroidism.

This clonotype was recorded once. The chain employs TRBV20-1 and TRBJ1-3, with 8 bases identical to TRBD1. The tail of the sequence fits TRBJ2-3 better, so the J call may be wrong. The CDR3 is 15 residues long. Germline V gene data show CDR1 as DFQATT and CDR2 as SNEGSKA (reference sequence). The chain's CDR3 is CSAAPLQGDTDTQYF. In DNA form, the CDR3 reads TGCAGTGCTGCACCGCTACAGGGGGACACAGATACGCAGTATTTT.

CDR3 loop: CASSIARSFSGNTIYF. The CDR3 DNA follows: TGTGCCAGTAGTATAGCCCGATCATTCTCTGGAAACACCATATATTTT. The chain recombines TRBV19 with TRBJ1-3; D is ambiguous. The CDR3 is 16 amino acids. V dropped 1 base and J dropped 0 bases, with 10 bases sitting between them. CDR1 is LNHDA and CDR2 is SQIVND in the germline V gene (reference sequence).

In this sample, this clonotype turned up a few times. CDR3 nucleotides: TGTGCCAGCAGCCCGGCTAGGGACTACTCCTACGAGCAGTACTTC. Translation gives CASSPARDYSYEQYF. The chain couples TRBV12-3 or TRBV12-4 to TRBJ2-7; 7 bases agree with TRBD2. This CDR3 has 15 amino acids. The ends lost 6 bases at V and 0 bases at J; junction bases unmatched: 8.

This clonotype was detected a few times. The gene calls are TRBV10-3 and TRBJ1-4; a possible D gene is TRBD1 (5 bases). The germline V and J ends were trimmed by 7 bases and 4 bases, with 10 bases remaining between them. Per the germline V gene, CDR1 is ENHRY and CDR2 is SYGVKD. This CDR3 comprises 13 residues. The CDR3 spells CAITRALNEKLFF. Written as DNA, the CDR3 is TGTGCCATCACCAGGGCCCTTAATGAAAAACTGTTTTTT.

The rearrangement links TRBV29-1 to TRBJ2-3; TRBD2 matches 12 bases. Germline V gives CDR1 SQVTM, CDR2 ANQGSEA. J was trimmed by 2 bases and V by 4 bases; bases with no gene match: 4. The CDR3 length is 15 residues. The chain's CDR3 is CSVGPSGGATDTQYF. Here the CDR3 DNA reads TGCAGCGTTGGTCCTAGCGGGGGGGCCACAGATACGCAGTATTTT.

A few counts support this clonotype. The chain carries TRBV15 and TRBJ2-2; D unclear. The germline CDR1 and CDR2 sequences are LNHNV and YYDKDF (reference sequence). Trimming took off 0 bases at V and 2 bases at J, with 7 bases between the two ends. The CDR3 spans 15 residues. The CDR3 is CATSRDQANTGELFF. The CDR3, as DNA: TGTGCCACCAGCAGAGATCAGGCTAACACCGGGGAGCTGTTTTTT.

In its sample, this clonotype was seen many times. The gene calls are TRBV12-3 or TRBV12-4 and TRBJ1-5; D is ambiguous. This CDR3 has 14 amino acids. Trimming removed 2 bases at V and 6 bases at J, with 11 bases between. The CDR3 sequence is CASSLSSSRQPQHF. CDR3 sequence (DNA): TGTGCCAGCAGTTTATCGTCCAGCCGTCAGCCCCAGCATTTT.

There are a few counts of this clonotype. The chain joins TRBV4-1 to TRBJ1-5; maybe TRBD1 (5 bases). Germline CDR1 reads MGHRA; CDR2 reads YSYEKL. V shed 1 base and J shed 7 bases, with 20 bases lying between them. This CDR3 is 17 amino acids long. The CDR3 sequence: CASSQGTRGASDQPQHF. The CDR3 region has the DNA TGCGCCAGCAGCCAAGGGACTAGGGGCGCTTCTGACCAGCCCCAGCATTTT.

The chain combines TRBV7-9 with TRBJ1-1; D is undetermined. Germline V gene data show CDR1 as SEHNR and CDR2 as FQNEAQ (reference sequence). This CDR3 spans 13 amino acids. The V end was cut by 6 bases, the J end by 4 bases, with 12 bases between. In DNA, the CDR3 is TGTGCCAGCAGTTTATCCCCTTCCACTGAAGCTTTCTTT. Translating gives CASSLSPSTEAFF.

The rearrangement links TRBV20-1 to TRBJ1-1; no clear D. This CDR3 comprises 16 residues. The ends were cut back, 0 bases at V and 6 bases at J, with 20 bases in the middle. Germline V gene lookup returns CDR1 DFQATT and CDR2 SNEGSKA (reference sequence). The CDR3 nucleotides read TGCAGTGCTAGAGAGGCGGGGTGGGCCTCGGGTCCTGAAGCTTTCTTT. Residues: CSAREAGWASGPEAFF.

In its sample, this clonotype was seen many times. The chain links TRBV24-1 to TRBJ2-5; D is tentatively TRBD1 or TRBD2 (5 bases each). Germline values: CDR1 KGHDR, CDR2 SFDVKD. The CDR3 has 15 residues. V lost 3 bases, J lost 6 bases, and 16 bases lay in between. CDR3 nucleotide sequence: TGTGCCACCAGTGATCGTGCCGGGACCTGGAAGACCCAGTACTTC. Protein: CATSDRAGTWKTQYF.

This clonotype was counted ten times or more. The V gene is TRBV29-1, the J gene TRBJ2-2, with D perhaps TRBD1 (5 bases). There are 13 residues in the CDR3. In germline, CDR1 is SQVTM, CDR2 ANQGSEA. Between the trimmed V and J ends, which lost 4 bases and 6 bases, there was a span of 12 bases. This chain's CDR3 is CSVGQGPAGELFF. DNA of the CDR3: TGCAGCGTTGGGCAGGGCCCAGCCGGGGAGCTGTTTTTT.

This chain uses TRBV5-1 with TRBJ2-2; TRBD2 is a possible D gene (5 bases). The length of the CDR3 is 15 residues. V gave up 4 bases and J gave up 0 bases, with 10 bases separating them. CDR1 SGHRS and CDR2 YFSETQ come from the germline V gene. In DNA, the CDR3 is TGCGCCAGCAGCGGCGGCGGGCCGAACACCGGGGAGCTGTTTTTT. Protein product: CASSGGGPNTGELFF.

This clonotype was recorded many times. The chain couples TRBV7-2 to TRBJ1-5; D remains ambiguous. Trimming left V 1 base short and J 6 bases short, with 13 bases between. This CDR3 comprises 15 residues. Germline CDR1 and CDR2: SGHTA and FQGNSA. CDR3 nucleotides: TGTGCCAGCAGCTTAGGCCCCAGGTGGGCTCAGCCCCAGCATTTT. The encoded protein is CASSLGPRWAQPQHF.